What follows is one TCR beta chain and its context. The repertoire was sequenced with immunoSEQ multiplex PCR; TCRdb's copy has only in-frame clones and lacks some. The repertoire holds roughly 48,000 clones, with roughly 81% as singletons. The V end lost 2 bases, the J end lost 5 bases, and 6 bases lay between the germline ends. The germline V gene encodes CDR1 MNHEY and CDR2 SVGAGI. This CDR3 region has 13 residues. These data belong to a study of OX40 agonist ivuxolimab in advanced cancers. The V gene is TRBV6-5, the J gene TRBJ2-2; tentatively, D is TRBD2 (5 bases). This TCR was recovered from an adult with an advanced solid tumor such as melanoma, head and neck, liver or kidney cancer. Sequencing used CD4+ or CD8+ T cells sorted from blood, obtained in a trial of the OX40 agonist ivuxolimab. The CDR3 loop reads CASSYRGTGELFF. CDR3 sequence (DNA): TGTGCCAGCAGTTACCGGGGAACCGGGGAGCTGTTTTTT.